Presented here are 5 T cell receptor beta chains from one specimen sequenced in a study of blood T cell repertoires in COVID-19. The repertoire was sequenced with immunoSEQ multiplex PCR; TCRdb's copy has only in-frame clones and lacks some. This sample yields around 56,000 clones, of which about 89% are seen a single time; approximately 7% belongs to the top ten. The sequencing sample was made of peripheral blood. These receptors were collected from a woman aged 55 to 70 with active or convalescent COVID-19.

The V gene is TRBV6-5, the J gene TRBJ1-4; 9 nucleotides line up with TRBD1. The J segment lost 8 bases and the V segment lost 2 bases, leaving 3 bases of the junction unmatched. CDR3 length: 14 residues. The germline V gene encodes CDR1 MNHEY and CDR2 SVGAGI. This chain's CDR3 is CASSYGTGKEKLFF. The DNA of the CDR3 is TGTGCCAGCAGTTACGGGACAGGGAAAGAAAAACTGTTTTTT.

This rearrangement joins TRBV6-5 to TRBJ2-1; 13 nucleotides line up with TRBD2. Germline trimming cut 5 bases from V and 6 bases from J; bases unmatched to any gene: 4. Per germline, CDR1 MNHEY and CDR2 SVGAGI. The CDR3 has 15 residues. As DNA, the CDR3 is TGTGCCAGCAGTACGACTAGCGGGAGGCTCAATGAGCAGTTCTTC. As protein: CASSTTSGRLNEQFF.

This clone was seen once. V and J are TRBV5-1 and TRBJ1-2; D unclear. Germline V CDR1 and CDR2: SGHRS, YFSETQ. The V gene lost 3 bases and the J gene lost 7 bases, with 13 bases spanning the gap. CDR3 length equals 13 residues. CDR3 sequence: CASSSGGYSGYTF. The CDR3 DNA reads TGCGCCAGCAGCTCGGGAGGGTACTCTGGCTACACCTTC.

The chain employs TRBV6-2 or TRBV6-3 and TRBJ2-1, with TRBD2 matching over 9 bases. The V and J ends lost 2 bases and 5 bases, in that order; junction bases with no gene match: 7. Germline V gives CDR1 MNHEY, CDR2 SVGEGT. This CDR3 is built from 16 residues. CDR3: CASSYLRLAENNEQFF. For the CDR3, the DNA is TGTGCCAGCAGTTACCTTAGACTAGCGGAGAACAATGAGCAGTTCTTC.

This sequence joins TRBV6-5 and TRBJ2-6, with D perhaps TRBD1 (5 bases). The length of the CDR3 is 12 residues. V was trimmed by 8 bases and J by 5 bases, leaving 7 bases between them. Germline values: CDR1 MNHEY, CDR2 SVGAGI. The CDR3 is CASQGWANVLTF. The CDR3 coding sequence is TGTGCCAGCCAGGGTTGGGCCAACGTCCTGACTTTC.